This TCR beta chain was sequenced in a study of beta chain features in type 1 diabetes. Sequencing targeted expressed TCRB transcripts, as all isolated RNA had been reverse transcribed. Sequencing used immunoSEQ multiplex PCR; TCRdb keeps in-frame clones, though not all of them. Of over 150,000 clones detected, 6.5% to 10% appear once; the ten largest clones hold 0.45% to 0.55%. Points on this clone: The antigen is unknown.

Each sorted fraction was over 95% pure. General observations from the study: Compared to healthy donors, patients appeared to have naive, central memory and Treg TCRB repertoires that were more alike. TCRB CDR3s were moderately but significantly shorter in Type 1 diabetes patients in all four CD4+ subsets. Patients and controls would be equally affected if PCR favored shorter templates.

Germline loops: CDR1 SGDLS, CDR2 YYNGEE. The CDR3 covers 16 residues. Trimming cost V 0 bases and J 4 bases; bases outside gene matches: 10. This clonotype originated in a young woman with type 1 diabetes. What was sequenced was central memory CD4+ T cells from blood. This chain uses TRBV9 with TRBJ2-7; TRBD2 agrees at 7 bases. DNA for the CDR3: TGTGCCAGCAGCGTAGCCCCTAGCGGAGGGGCATACGAGCAGTACTTC. This sequence encodes CASSVAPSGGAYEQYF.